Detailed here is one T cell receptor beta chain. This record comes from a study of PD-L1 blockade in urothelial cancer. Each PCR had synthetic TCR analog templates added to it as a spike-in. TCRdb's table, derived via immunoSEQ multiplex PCR, lists solely in-frame clones and lacks some. The table shows some 120,000 clones, with about 83% occurring only once. The time point: peripheral blood 6 weeks after treatment start. Patient sample counts ranged from 1 to 8, pretreatment and on-treatment. The sample in question was PBMCs, obtained around atezolizumab (anti-PD-L1) treatment. The receptor comes from a man between 50 and 59 years old with urothelial cancer.

In nucleotides, the CDR3 is TGTGCCAGCAGTTTATATAGCACCGGGGAGCTGTTTTTT. Translation: CASSLYSTGELFF. This chain links TRBV28 with TRBJ2-2; unclear D gene. The length of the CDR3 is 13 residues. The germline gives CDR1 MDHEN, CDR2 SYDVKM. V was cut by 1 base and J by 4 bases, with 4 bases left in between.